What follows are 21 T cell receptor beta chains derived from one specimen sequenced in a study of PD-1 blockade in classical Hodgkin lymphoma. Assay: immunoSEQ multiplex PCR; the TCRdb copy retains only in-frame clones and omits some. This sample yields around 40,000 clones, of which 76% are seen a single time; approximately 11% belongs to the top ten. All trial patients relapsed after autologous stem cell transplantation. The sequencing here drew on peripheral blood mononuclear cells (PBMCs), taken at baseline. The receptors shown here come from a human donor with classical Hodgkin lymphoma.

The J gene is TRBJ2-1, the V gene TRBV14; TRBD2 matches at 11 bases. Germline assignment: CDR1 SGHDN and CDR2 FVKESK. CDR3 length: 16 amino acids. V lost 3 bases and J lost 3; bases outside the gene matches: 4. The CDR3 sequence is CASSQFGTSGYNEQFF. CDR3 coding DNA: TGTGCCAGCAGCCAGTTCGGGACTAGCGGCTACAATGAGCAGTTCTTC.

The chain has TRBV19 and TRBJ1-1; the D gene is possibly TRBD1 (5 bases). CDR1 LNHDA and CDR2 SQIVND come from the germline V gene (reference sequence). Between the trimmed V and J ends, which lost 2 bases and 4 bases, there was a span of 14 bases. The CDR3 spans 15 residues. CDR3 protein: CASSIRRDVGTEAFF. The CDR3 bases are TGTGCCAGTAGTATACGCAGGGACGTTGGCACTGAAGCTTTCTTT.

This chain connects TRBV5-5 to TRBJ2-5, with D possibly being TRBD2 (6 bases). V dropped 2 bases and J dropped 2 bases, with 7 bases sitting between them. Looked up from germline, CDR1 is SGHKS and CDR2 is YYEKEE (reference sequence). This CDR3 has 13 residues. The CDR3 sequence: CASSLRGQETQYF. The CDR3 DNA reads as TGTGCCAGCAGCTTACGGGGGCAAGAGACCCAGTACTTC.

The rearrangement links TRBV19 to TRBJ1-6, with D maybe TRBD1 (5 bases). The CDR3 runs 16 residues. The V and J ends lost 6 bases and 4 bases respectively, with 16 bases between them. CDR1 and CDR2 from the germline V gene are LNHDA and SQIVND (reference sequence). CDR3 in amino acids: CASSPLRGAYNSPLHF. For the CDR3, the DNA is TGTGCCAGTAGCCCCCTGAGAGGGGCTTATAATTCACCCCTCCACTTT.

CDR3 residues: CASSDDSAGGQPQHF. As DNA, the CDR3 is TGTGCCAGCAGTGACGATTCCGCGGGGGGTCAGCCCCAGCATTTT. The V and J genes are TRBV2 and TRBJ1-5; tentative D call: TRBD1 (5 bases). Germline V gene data show CDR1 as SNHLY and CDR2 as FYNNEI. Trimming left V 3 bases short and J 6 bases short, with 15 bases between. The CDR3 sequence is 15 residues long.

The chain has TRBV10-1 and TRBJ2-5, with D perhaps matching TRBD1 (7 bases). Germline V lookup: CDR1 WNHNN, CDR2 SYGVQD (reference sequence). The V end was cut by 3 bases, the J end by 3 bases, with 14 bases between. This CDR3 spans 15 amino acids. The CDR3 coding sequence is TGCGCCAGCAGTGATGGCGGGACAGTGGAAGAGACCCAGTACTTC. Translation gives CASSDGGTVEETQYF.

The gene calls are TRBV11-3 and TRBJ2-5; D not certain. Germline V lookup: CDR1 SGHNT, CDR2 YENEEA. This CDR3 has 14 residues. Trimming removed 7 bases at V and 5 bases at J, with 17 bases between. The CDR3 DNA follows: TGTGCCAGCACCCCAGGATCCTCGAGGGAGACCCAGTACTTC. The encoded protein is CASTPGSSRETQYF.

The chain's CDR3 is CASSFLPGQFNEKLFF. In DNA form, the CDR3 reads TGTGCCAGCAGCTTTCTTCCGGGACAGTTTAATGAAAAACTGTTTTTT. This chain connects TRBV11-2 to TRBJ1-4, with TRBD1 matching over 7 bases. There are 16 residues in the CDR3. Germline-derived CDR1 and CDR2 are SGHAT and FQNNGV. Trimming cost V 3 bases and J 4 bases; bases outside gene matches: 8.

In this sample, this clone turned up a few times. The chain is built from TRBV4-2 and TRBJ2-5; D might be TRBD2 (6 bases). V was trimmed by 1 base and J by 1 base, leaving 13 bases between them. CDR3 length: 16 residues. Germline lookup yields CDR1 LGHNA and CDR2 YNFKEQ. CDR3 loop: CASSQAGISGQETQYF. In nucleotides, the CDR3 is TGTGCCAGCAGCCAAGCGGGCATTAGCGGCCAAGAGACCCAGTACTTC.

The V call is TRBV6-1, the J call TRBJ1-5; D gene uncertain. V shed 4 bases and J shed 0 bases, with 7 bases lying between them. Germline CDR1 is MNHNS and CDR2 is SASEGT. This CDR3 is 14 amino acids long. CDR3 region: CASSGYYSNQPQHF. CDR3 DNA: TGTGCCAGCAGTGGTTACTATAGCAATCAGCCCCAGCATTTT.

The V and J genes are TRBV5-6 and TRBJ2-4; D is possibly TRBD1 (6 bases). Deletions cut 2 bases from V and 8 bases from J, with 11 bases between. CDR1 SGHDT and CDR2 YYEEEE come from the germline V gene. CDR3 length equals 13 residues. CDR3 bases: TGTGCCAGCAGCTTCGGCAGGGGACACATTCAGTACTTC. Translating gives CASSFGRGHIQYF.

The genes are TRBV5-6 and TRBJ1-4, with D hard to call. The CDR3 has 13 residues. Germline CDR1 SGHDT, CDR2 YYEEEE. V dropped 0 bases and J dropped 7 bases, with 7 bases sitting between them. CDR3 amino acids: CASSLGPFEKLFF. For the CDR3, the DNA is TGTGCCAGCAGCTTGGGTCCCTTTGAAAAACTGTTTTTT.

This clone has a handful of counts. The gene calls are TRBV27 and TRBJ2-1; D may be TRBD1 or TRBD2 (6 bases each). This CDR3 is 15 amino acids long. The germline V gene has CDR1 MNHEY and CDR2 SMNVEV (reference sequence). Trimming took 2 bases from V and 10 from J, leaving 18 bases between them. Here the CDR3 reads CASSLLGGGPGEQFF. The CDR3 region has the DNA TGTGCCAGCAGTTTACTGGGTGGGGGGCCTGGGGAGCAGTTCTTC.

J is TRBJ1-1 and V is TRBV6-6; D not certain. V lost 4 bases and J lost 1, with 7 bases in between. This CDR3 is 13 amino acids long. Germline values: CDR1 MNHNY, CDR2 SVGAGI (reference sequence). CDR3 nucleotide sequence: TGTGCCAGCAGTTTGGCTACGAACACTGAAGCTTTCTTT. It translates to CASSLATNTEAFF.

V usage is TRBV5-1 and J usage is TRBJ2-3; 8 nucleotides align to TRBD1. Germline CDR1 and CDR2: SGHRS and YFSETQ. The V and J ends lost 5 bases and 1 base, in that order; junction bases with no gene match: 6. The CDR3 length is 15 residues. The CDR3 is CASRSGQGGTDTQYF. Written as DNA, the CDR3 is TGCGCCAGCAGATCCGGACAGGGAGGCACAGATACGCAGTATTTT.

This chain links TRBV4-1 with TRBJ2-1, with 13 bases lining up with TRBD2. V shed 5 bases and J 3 bases; nucleotides not matched to a gene: 16. The CDR3 totals 20 residues. CDR1 is MGHRA, CDR2 YSYEKL, per germline. CDR3: CASSAKHLSGLAGLYNEQFF. The CDR3 region has the DNA TGCGCCAGCAGCGCCAAACACCTGTCGGGACTAGCGGGACTCTACAATGAGCAGTTCTTC.

The rearrangement uses TRBV5-1 and TRBJ2-3; D call uncertain. The CDR3 is made up of 14 amino acids. CDR1 is SGHRS and CDR2 is YFSETQ in the germline V gene. V was clipped by 1 base and J by 4 bases, with 10 bases between them. CDR3 sequence (DNA): TGCGCCAGCAGCTTGAGTCAGATCGCAGATACGCAGTATTTT. The encoded protein is CASSLSQIADTQYF.

The chain employs TRBV5-1 and TRBJ2-3; D remains unclear. Germline V CDR1 and CDR2: SGHRS, YFSETQ. The CDR3 totals 15 residues. Trimming cost V 2 bases and J 2 bases, with 12 bases left between them. This CDR3 reads CASSLGNVNTDTQYF. In nucleotides, the CDR3 is TGCGCCAGCAGCTTAGGAAACGTTAACACAGATACGCAGTATTTT.

V usage is TRBV27 and J usage is TRBJ2-7, with D perhaps matching TRBD1 (6 bases). This CDR3 has 13 amino acids. Germline CDR1 and CDR2: MNHEY and SMNVEV (reference sequence). V dropped 6 bases and J dropped 4 bases, with 13 bases sitting between them. This CDR3 reads CASSTVDSYEQYF. CDR3 DNA sequence: TGTGCCAGCAGCACAGTGGACAGTTACGAGCAGTACTTC.

The chain recombines TRBV7-3 with TRBJ1-1; D gene uncertain. CDR1 and CDR2 (germline): SGHTA, FQGTGA. The CDR3 runs to 11 residues. V lost 6 bases to trimming and J lost 5 bases, with 7 bases between them. CDR3 nucleotides: TGTGCCAGCAGTGATGGAACTGAAGCTTTCTTT. The encoded protein is CASSDGTEAFF.

The rearrangement links TRBV28 to TRBJ2-3; D is unresolved. V lost 5 bases to trimming and J lost 8 bases, with 20 bases between them. Looked up from germline, CDR1 is MDHEN and CDR2 is SYDVKM. The CDR3 has 15 amino acids. The CDR3 loop reads CASSESFLRGPTQYF. The CDR3, as DNA: TGTGCCAGCAGTGAGTCTTTTTTACGTGGCCCTACGCAGTATTTT. Full variable domain (outside the CDR3, taken from reference TRBV28 and TRBJ2-3): DVKVTQSSRYLVKRTGEKVFLECVQDMDHENMFWYRQDPGLGLRLIYFSYDVKMKEKGDIPEGYSVSREKKERFSLILESASTNQTSMYLCASSESFLRGPTQYFGPGTRLTVL.